A single sample gave rise to the 19 T cell receptor beta chains below, sequenced in a study of T cells in Graves' hyperthyroidism and ophthalmopathy. From RNA transcripts, TCR beta CDR3 regions were amplified. In the first-round RT-PCR of the TCR CDR3, the HTBI primer set was used. MiXCR was run by TCRdb on the multiplex PCR reads, yielding one entry per CDR3 protein. The data show around 690,000 distinct CDR3 sequences, approximately 15% seen once. The sample consisted of blood. These receptors came from a man aged 50-60 years with Graves' hyperthyroidism.

This clonotype was seen a few times. The chain links TRBV30 to TRBJ2-1; possible D gene TRBD1, 5 bases. Deletions cut 5 bases from V and 6 bases from J, with 11 bases between. Germline V gene sequence: CDR1 GTSNPN, CDR2 SVGIG (reference sequence). CDR3 length: 12 amino acids. The CDR3 DNA reads TGTGCCTGGGAATGGGGCCCCAATGAGCAGTTCTTC. Amino acid sequence: CAWEWGPNEQFF. The whole variable domain, remainder taken from reference TRBV30 and TRBJ2-1, is SQTIHQWPATLVQPVGSPLSLECTVEGTSNPNLYWYRQAAGRGLQLLFYSVGIGQISSEVPQNLSASRPQDRQFILSSKKLLLSDSGFYLCAWEWGPNEQFFGPGTRLTVL.

This clonotype was detected many times. V gene TRBV11-2 combines with J gene TRBJ1-1; 7 nucleotides align to TRBD1. J was trimmed by 5 bases and V by 2 bases; bases with no gene match: 5. CDR3 length: 14 residues. The germline V gene has CDR1 SGHAT and CDR2 FQNNGV. CDR3 region: CASSLNRGNTEAFF. DNA for the CDR3: TGTGCCAGCAGCTTAAACAGGGGTAATACTGAAGCTTTCTTT.

A note on this clonotype: A single base separates this from a much larger clone, so it may be a read error. The chain uses TRBV6-5 and TRBJ2-7; no reliable D call. The CDR3 extends over 16 amino acids. Trimming pared 2 bases from V and 2 bases from J, leaving 16 bases between. The germline V gene encodes CDR1 MNHEY and CDR2 SVGAGI. The DNA for the CDR3 is TGTGCCAGCAGTTACGGTGCGAGAGGCCCAACCTACGAGCAGTACTTC. Translated, it gives CASSYGARGPTYEQYF.

This clonotype was detected many times. This sequence joins TRBV28 and TRBJ2-7; maybe TRBD1 (7 bases). Trimming took 5 bases from V and 4 from J, leaving 15 bases between them. There are 14 residues in the CDR3. Germline CDR1 reads MDHEN; CDR2 reads SYDVKM. This chain's CDR3 is CASSSNRGGYEQYF. CDR3 nucleotides: TGTGCCAGCAGTAGTAACAGGGGAGGATACGAGCAGTACTTC.

The gene calls are TRBV6-1 and TRBJ2-7; the D is unclear. CDR1 is MNHNS and CDR2 is SASEGT in the germline V gene. V was shortened by 1 base and J by 6 bases, with 4 bases between the two germline ends. The CDR3 totals 11 residues. The CDR3 protein is CASSEVSEQYF. The CDR3 bases are TGTGCCAGCAGTGAAGTGAGCGAGCAGTACTTC.

There are many counts of this clonotype. The chain carries TRBV28 and TRBJ2-1; 14 nucleotides align to TRBD2. The CDR3 covers 14 residues. J lost 9 bases, V lost 7 bases, and 5 bases had no gene match. The germline CDR1 and CDR2 sequences are MDHEN and SYDVKM. CDR3 protein: CASKGTSGSVEQFF. In nucleotides, the CDR3 is TGTGCCAGCAAAGGGACTAGCGGGAGTGTTGAGCAGTTCTTC.

Concerning this clonotype itself: This may come from a read error, since a much larger clone is one base off. The rearrangement uses TRBV12-3 or TRBV12-4 and TRBJ2-5; D gene uncertain. The CDR3 length is 13 residues. The V end lost 5 bases, the J end lost 1 base, and 8 bases lay between the germline ends. CDR3 coding DNA: TGTGCCAGCAGTCGGAGCGCCCAAGAGACCCAGTACTTC. Amino acids: CASSRSAQETQYF.

This clonotype was found many times. This chain links TRBV2 with TRBJ2-2; D is unclear. The CDR3 spans 13 residues. Trimming pared 6 bases from V and 5 bases from J, leaving 10 bases between. Germline CDR1 SNHLY, CDR2 FYNNEI. The CDR3 coding sequence is TGTGCCAGCAGGGGATCCCAAACCGGGGAGCTGTTTTTT. Encoded protein: CASRGSQTGELFF.

This clonotype has a count of ten or more. The rearrangement links TRBV19 to TRBJ1-1, with D hard to call. CDR1 is LNHDA, CDR2 SQIVND, per germline (reference sequence). There are 13 residues in the CDR3. V lost 2 bases and J 4 bases, leaving 8 bases between the germline ends. The CDR3 nucleotides read TGTGCCAGTAGTATAAGGGTTGGCACTGAAGCTTTCTTT. Its protein product is CASSIRVGTEAFF.

This chain links TRBV7-6 with TRBJ2-7, with 9 bases identical to TRBD2. This CDR3 is 13 amino acids long. Germline V CDR1 and CDR2: SGHVS, FNYEAQ. The V gene end was trimmed by 5 bases and the J gene end by 6 bases; junction bases not matched to a gene: 5. This CDR3 reads CASSVGGRGEQYF. CDR3 DNA sequence: TGTGCCAGCAGCGTGGGCGGGAGGGGCGAGCAGTACTTC.

The chain is built from TRBV20-1 and TRBJ2-1; TRBD2 matches at 8 bases. The CDR3 totals 17 residues. J was trimmed by 5 bases and V by 0 bases; bases with no gene match: 12. The V gene's germline CDR1 is DFQATT and CDR2 SNEGSKA (reference sequence). In DNA, the CDR3 is TGCAGTGCTAGAGATCTATTTCTAGTACTAGCGGACAATGAGCAGTTCTTC. It specifies CSARDLFLVLADNEQFF.

The table lists this clonotype with many counts. The chain joins TRBV6-1 to TRBJ2-3; D is possibly TRBD2 (5 bases). Trimming removed 6 bases at V and 0 bases at J, with 13 bases between. This CDR3 is built from 15 residues. Germline-derived CDR1 and CDR2 are MNHNS and SASEGT. CDR3 sequence reads: CASRSPGVSTDTQYF. Written as DNA, the CDR3 is TGTGCCAGCAGATCCCCCGGGGTTAGCACAGATACGCAGTATTTT.

This clonotype was detected only a few times. This chain connects TRBV27 to TRBJ1-5; no clear D gene. This CDR3 comprises 14 residues. V shed 7 bases and J shed 1 base, with 11 bases lying between them. Per germline, CDR1 MNHEY and CDR2 SMNVEV (reference sequence). The CDR3 is CASKGSGSNQPQHF. In DNA, the CDR3 is TGTGCCAGCAAGGGTTCTGGAAGCAATCAGCCCCAGCATTTT.

The J gene is TRBJ1-1, the V gene TRBV19; the D gene is possibly TRBD1 (6 bases). Germline V CDR1 and CDR2: LNHDA, SQIVND (reference sequence). V lost 5 bases, J lost 1 base, and 11 bases lay in between. The CDR3 runs 14 residues. The CDR3 region is CASSGQYGNTEAFF. DNA of the CDR3: TGTGCCAGTAGTGGACAGTACGGGAACACTGAAGCTTTCTTT.

The chain employs TRBV27 and TRBJ1-6, with TRBD1 matching 7 bases. Germline V lookup: CDR1 MNHEY, CDR2 SMNVEV (reference sequence). Unmatched junction bases numbered 15, after V lost 7 bases and J lost 9 bases. CDR3 length equals 16 residues. The CDR3 protein is CASINDRAALSSPLHF. Written as DNA, the CDR3 is TGTGCCAGCATCAACGACAGGGCAGCGTTGTCTTCACCCCTCCACTTT.

This clonotype has more than one count but fewer than ten. This rearrangement joins TRBV19 to TRBJ2-1; D may be TRBD2 (6 bases). The CDR3 spans 13 residues. The V gene's germline CDR1 is LNHDA and CDR2 SQIVND (reference sequence). Trimming shortened V by 7 bases and J by 8 bases, and 15 bases separated the two germline ends. DNA for the CDR3: TGTGCCAGTACGGGGCGGGAAGACGATGAGCAGTTCTTC. Amino acid sequence: CASTGREDDEQFF.

This clonotype appeared many times. The V and J genes are TRBV28 and TRBJ2-1; D remains ambiguous. CDR1 is MDHEN, CDR2 SYDVKM, per germline. V lost 8 bases to trimming and J lost 0 bases, with 8 bases between them. CDR3 length equals 13 residues. The CDR3 bases are TGTGCCAGCGAGGCCAGCTCCTACAATGAGCAGTTCTTC. Translating gives CASEASSYNEQFF.

The chain is built from TRBV7-2 and TRBJ1-1; D perhaps matches TRBD1 (6 bases). CDR1 SGHTA and CDR2 FQGNSA come from the germline V gene. The germline V and J ends were trimmed by 3 bases and 0 bases, with 11 bases remaining between them. The length of the CDR3 is 15 residues. The CDR3 nucleotides read TGTGCCAGCAGCTTGAAAGACAGGTTGAACACTGAAGCTTTCTTT. Translation gives CASSLKDRLNTEAFF.

As for this clonotype: A junction end diverges from the germline sequence, so it may reflect a read error. This chain links TRBV19 with TRBJ1-2; 8 nucleotides align to TRBD1. Germline loops: CDR1 LNHDA, CDR2 SQIVND (reference sequence). The CDR3 runs 13 residues. The chain's CDR3 is CASSMDRAYGHTF. CDR3 in DNA: TGTGCCAGTAGCATGGACAGGGCGTATGGCCACACCTTC.